The 23 T cell receptor beta chains below were found in one sample sequenced in a study of T cell repertoires in cytomegalovirus infection. TCRdb reprocessed the reads via MiXCR and lists one record per CDR3 protein. Of about 920,000 distinct CDR3 sequences listed, around 31% are singletons. No antigen is known for these receptors. The specimen was cultured CD8+ T cells from PBMCs, collected from culture after CMV antigen stimulation. Receptor source: a human donor in good health (CMV status not recorded). Some clones in this sample may be carry-over from other donors' samples.

This clonotype came up many times. The chain is built from TRBV6-6 and TRBJ1-1; D is unclear. Per the germline V gene, CDR1 is MNHNY and CDR2 is SVGAGI (reference sequence). The CDR3 runs 14 residues. V was clipped by 2 bases and J by 3 bases, with 10 bases between them. CDR3 nucleotides: TGTGCCAGCAGTTACAGGGTGTTGGACACTGAAGCTTTCTTT. It translates to CASSYRVLDTEAFF.

The chain joins TRBV7-2 to TRBJ1-2; no clear D. Between the trimmed V and J ends, which lost 1 base and 2 bases, there was a span of 8 bases. Per germline, CDR1 SGHTA and CDR2 FQGNSA. The CDR3 has 14 residues. Here the CDR3 DNA reads TGTGCCAGCAGCTTAGTGCCATCCAACTATGGCTACACCTTC. Translating it yields CASSLVPSNYGYTF.

Of note for this clonotype: One end of the junction is discordant with germline, which a read error may explain. The V and J genes are TRBV7-6 and TRBJ2-2; 8 nucleotides align to TRBD1. Germline assignment: CDR1 SGHVS and CDR2 FNYEAQ. This CDR3 is built from 15 residues. The CDR3 sequence: CASSPRTGHTGELFF. CDR3 DNA sequence: TGTGCTAGCAGTCCCAGGACAGGGCACACCGGGGAGCTGTTTTTT.

This chain connects TRBV7-8 to TRBJ2-1, with no clear D. The CDR3 consists of 15 residues. V gave up 2 bases and J gave up 2 bases, with 10 bases separating them. The germline V gene encodes CDR1 SGHVS and CDR2 FQNEAQ. CDR3 coding DNA: TGTGCCAGCAGCTTAAAGCCTTGGGCCTACAATGAGCAGTTCTTC. It codes for CASSLKPWAYNEQFF.

The chain employs TRBV4-2 and TRBJ2-7; 7 bases fit TRBD2. Trimming took 0 bases from V and 0 from J; bases not matched to a gene: 5. CDR3 length: 16 residues. The V gene's germline CDR1 is LGHNA and CDR2 YNFKEQ. The CDR3 DNA sequence: TGTGCCAGCAGCCAAGACTCAACGGGGGGCTCCTACGAGCAGTACTTC. Amino acid sequence: CASSQDSTGGSYEQYF.

The chain uses TRBV15 and TRBJ2-5; 8 positions match TRBD2. The V gene end was trimmed by 5 bases and the J gene end by 2 bases; junction bases not matched to a gene: 4. Germline CDR1 LNHNV, CDR2 YYDKDF (reference sequence). The CDR3 is made up of 14 amino acids. The CDR3 DNA reads TGTGCCACCAGCCCAGCGGGGGTACAAGAGACCCAGTACTTC. Its protein is CATSPAGVQETQYF.

The J gene is TRBJ2-3, the V gene TRBV5-4, with TRBD2 matching 11 bases. The CDR3 sequence is 16 residues long. Germline CDR1 is SGHNT and CDR2 is YYREEE (reference sequence). V was clipped by 1 base and J by 3 bases; unmatched bases: 4. The DNA of the CDR3 is TGTGCCAGCAGCTTGCAACTAGCGGGGGCGACAGATACGCAGTATTTT. The encoded protein is CASSLQLAGATDTQYF.

This chain uses TRBV9 with TRBJ2-3; D not certain. The CDR3 covers 13 residues. Germline V gene data show CDR1 as SGDLS and CDR2 as YYNGEE. Trimming stripped 0 bases from V and 5 bases from J, with 7 bases between. In DNA form, the CDR3 reads TGTGCCAGCAGCGTAGGTGGGGTAGATACGCAGTATTTT. Protein: CASSVGGVDTQYF.

The rearrangement joins TRBV11-3 to TRBJ2-7; the match to TRBD1 covers 7 bases. CDR3 length: 19 amino acids. Germline V gene sequence: CDR1 SGHNT, CDR2 YENEEA. Unmatched junction bases numbered 26, after V lost 5 bases and J lost 7 bases. CDR3 sequence reads: CASSRASIKSGQRLREQYV. The DNA of the CDR3 is TGTGCCAGCAGCCGCGCCAGCATAAAGTCGGGACAGCGTCTACGAGAGCAGTACGTC.

V is TRBV6-2 or TRBV6-3 and J is TRBJ1-4; 7 bases match TRBD1. The CDR3 totals 18 residues. Trimming took 4 bases from V and 0 from J; bases not matched to a gene: 11. CDR1 and CDR2 (germline): MNHEY, SVGEGT. CDR3 DNA sequence: TGTGCCAGCAGTTTGTTCAAGGGGGCGCAGACAACTAATGAAAAACTGTTTTTT. It translates to CASSLFKGAQTTNEKLFF.

In this sample, this clonotype turned up many times. The rearrangement links TRBV7-2 to TRBJ2-1; D tentatively reads TRBD1 or TRBD2 (5 bases each). CDR3 length equals 16 residues. Trimming took 0 bases from V and 2 from J, leaving 11 bases between them. The germline V gene encodes CDR1 SGHTA and CDR2 FQGNSA. CDR3: CASSLAEGPPYNEQFF. The CDR3, as DNA: TGTGCCAGCAGCTTAGCCGAGGGGCCACCCTACAATGAGCAGTTCTTC.

This clonotype appeared many times. The chain couples TRBV6-1 to TRBJ1-1; 9 bases align to TRBD1. V trimming: 5 bases; J trimming: 0 bases; junction bases outside the gene matches: 7. Germline V gene sequence: CDR1 MNHNS, CDR2 SASEGT. CDR3 length equals 16 residues. The chain's CDR3 is CASSWTGDPLNTEAFF. The CDR3 bases are TGTGCCAGCAGTTGGACAGGGGATCCGTTGAACACTGAAGCTTTCTTT.

The sample holds a few counts of this clonotype. The chain has TRBV4-1 and TRBJ1-2; D possibly corresponds to TRBD1 (5 bases). CDR1 is MGHRA and CDR2 is YSYEKL in the germline V gene. This CDR3 is built from 16 residues. V lost 0 bases and J 4 bases, leaving 15 bases between the germline ends. The CDR3 DNA reads TGCGCCAGCAGCCAAGATAATGGAGCCGGGACCTATGGCTACACCTTC. Translation: CASSQDNGAGTYGYTF.

The gene calls are TRBV20-1 and TRBJ1-5; D call uncertain. Germline values: CDR1 DFQATT, CDR2 SNEGSKA (reference sequence). This CDR3 spans 13 amino acids. The ends were cut back, 4 bases at V and 6 bases at J, with 13 bases in the middle. The CDR3 loop is CSAMDQMGQPQHF. The CDR3 DNA sequence: TGCAGTGCTATGGACCAGATGGGTCAGCCCCAGCATTTT.

A single count supports this clonotype. The chain uses TRBV12-3 or TRBV12-4 and TRBJ1-6; D gene unclear. The CDR3 covers 13 residues. The V gene lost 8 bases and the J gene lost 0 bases, with 5 bases spanning the gap. Here the CDR3 reads CASSNSYNSPLHF. As DNA, the CDR3 is TGTGCCAGCTCGAACTCCTATAATTCACCCCTCCACTTT.

Remarks on this clonotype: One end of the junction varies from germline; a read error may be responsible. This chain links TRBV7-7 with TRBJ2-1, with 11 bases that match TRBD2. The germline gives CDR1 SSHAT, CDR2 FNYEAQ (reference sequence). The CDR3 sequence is 19 residues long. The CDR3 is CASSLRLAGGRIFENEQFF. Written as DNA, the CDR3 is TGTGCTAGCAGCTTAAGATTAGCGGGGGGGCGAATTTTCGAAAATGAGCAGTTCTTC. Supplemented by reference TRBV7-7 and TRBJ2-1, the full variable domain reads GAGVSQSPRYKVTKRGQDVTLRCDPISSHATLYWYQQALGQGPEFLTYFNYEAQPDKSGLPSDRFSAERPEGSISTLTIQRTEQRDSAMYRCASSLRLAGGRIFENEQFFGPGTRLTVL.

This rearrangement joins TRBV13 to TRBJ1-4; weak D call: TRBD1 (5 bases). This CDR3 region has 14 residues. The V end lost 7 bases, the J end lost 8 bases, and 17 bases lay between the germline ends. Per the germline V gene, CDR1 is PRHDT and CDR2 is FYEKMQ (reference sequence). CDR3 DNA sequence: TGTGCCAGCACTTTTAGGCCGGCAGGGGAAAAACTGTTTTTT. Its protein is CASTFRPAGEKLFF.

This clonotype has only a few counts. This sequence joins TRBV7-3 and TRBJ2-3, with TRBD2 matching over 7 bases. Germline assignment: CDR1 SGHTA and CDR2 FQGTGA. The CDR3 sequence is 16 residues long. Trimming took 1 base from V and 0 from J; bases not matched to a gene: 4. The CDR3 loop reads CASSLMARGSTDTQYF. Written as DNA, the CDR3 is TGTGCCAGCAGCTTAATGGCGCGGGGGAGCACAGATACGCAGTATTTT.

The chain combines TRBV7-2 with TRBJ2-5; 11 nucleotides align to TRBD2. Germline CDR1 is SGHTA and CDR2 is FQGNSA. This CDR3 comprises 17 residues. V shed 7 bases, J shed 5 bases, and the junction held 15 bases outside the gene matches. The CDR3 loop reads CASNLGPLAGGLETQYF. CDR3 DNA: TGTGCCAGCAACTTGGGTCCTCTAGCGGGGGGCTTGGAGACCCAGTACTTC.

In this sample, this clonotype turned up many times. The genes are TRBV7-8 and TRBJ1-4; a weak D match, TRBD1 (6 bases). This CDR3 comprises 15 residues. The V gene lost 1 base and the J gene lost 7 bases, with 13 bases spanning the gap. CDR1 and CDR2 from the germline V gene are SGHVS and FQNEAQ. The CDR3 region is CASSLGGADGEKLFF. The CDR3 nucleotides are TGTGCCAGCAGCTTAGGGGGGGCTGACGGTGAAAAACTGTTTTTT. Combining the CDR3 with reference TRBV7-8 and TRBJ1-4 gives the whole variable domain GAGVSQSPRYKVAKRGQDVALRCDPISGHVSLFWYQQALGQGPEFLTYFQNEAQLDKSGLPSDRFFAERPEGSVSTLKIQRTQQEDSAVYLCASSLGGADGEKLFFGSGTQLSVL.

This clonotype showed up many times. The CDR3 protein is CASSQVAGVDTQYF. Written as DNA, the CDR3 is TGCGCCAGCAGCCAAGTAGCGGGGGTCGATACGCAGTATTTT. This chain joins TRBV4-1 and TRBJ2-3; TRBD2 matches 9 bases. The germline CDR1 and CDR2 sequences are MGHRA and YSYEKL. The CDR3 extends over 14 amino acids. Trimming took 1 base from V and 6 from J; bases not matched to a gene: 2.

This chain joins TRBV29-1 and TRBJ2-1; D is uncertain. CDR1 is SQVTM, CDR2 ANQGSEA, per germline. The CDR3 sequence is 10 residues long. V gave up 2 bases and J gave up 8 bases, with 4 bases separating them. This CDR3 reads CSVETYEQFF. The CDR3, as DNA: TGCAGCGTTGAAACCTATGAGCAGTTCTTC.

This chain connects TRBV6-6 to TRBJ2-7, with TRBD1 identical over 7 bases. CDR3 length: 16 residues. After removal of 7 bases from V and 2 bases from J, the junction contained 14 bases not matched to a gene. Germline V gene sequence: CDR1 MNHNY, CDR2 SVGAGI (reference sequence). CDR3 region: CASTPFRQGLPYEQYF. CDR3 in DNA: TGTGCCAGCACGCCATTCCGACAGGGTCTTCCCTACGAGCAGTACTTC.